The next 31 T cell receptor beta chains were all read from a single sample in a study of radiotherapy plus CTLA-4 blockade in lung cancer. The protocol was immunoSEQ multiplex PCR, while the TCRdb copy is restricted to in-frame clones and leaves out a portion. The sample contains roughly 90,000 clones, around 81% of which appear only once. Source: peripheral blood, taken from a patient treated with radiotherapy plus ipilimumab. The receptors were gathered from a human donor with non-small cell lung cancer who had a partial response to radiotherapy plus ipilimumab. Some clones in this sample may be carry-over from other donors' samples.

This CDR3 is CATRPGLSTDTQYF. The CDR3 coding sequence is TGTGCCACCAGGCCGGGACTCAGCACAGATACGCAGTATTTT. This rearrangement joins TRBV25-1 to TRBJ2-3, with D possibly being TRBD2 (6 bases). CDR3 size: 14 residues. The germline V and J ends were trimmed by 10 bases and 0 bases, with 14 bases remaining between them. The germline V gene has CDR1 MGHDK and CDR2 SYGVNS.

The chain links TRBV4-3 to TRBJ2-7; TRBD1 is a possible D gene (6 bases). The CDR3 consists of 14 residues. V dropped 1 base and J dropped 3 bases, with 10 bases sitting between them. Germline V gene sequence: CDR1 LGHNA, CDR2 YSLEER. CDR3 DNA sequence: TGCGCCAGCAGCCAAGTGTACAGGGTCTACGAGCAGTACTTC. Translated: CASSQVYRVYEQYF.

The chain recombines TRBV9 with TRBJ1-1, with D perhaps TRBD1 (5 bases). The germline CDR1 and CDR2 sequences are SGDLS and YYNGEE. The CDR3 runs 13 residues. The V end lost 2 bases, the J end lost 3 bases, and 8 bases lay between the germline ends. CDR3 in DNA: TGTGCCAGCAGCGTTCAGGGTTACACTGAAGCTTTCTTT. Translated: CASSVQGYTEAFF.

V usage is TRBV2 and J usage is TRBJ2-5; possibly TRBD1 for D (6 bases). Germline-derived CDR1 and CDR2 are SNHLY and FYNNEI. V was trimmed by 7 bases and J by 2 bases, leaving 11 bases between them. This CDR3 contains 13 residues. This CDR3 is CASNPRGQETQYF. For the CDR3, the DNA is TGTGCCAGCAACCCTAGGGGGCAAGAGACCCAGTACTTC.

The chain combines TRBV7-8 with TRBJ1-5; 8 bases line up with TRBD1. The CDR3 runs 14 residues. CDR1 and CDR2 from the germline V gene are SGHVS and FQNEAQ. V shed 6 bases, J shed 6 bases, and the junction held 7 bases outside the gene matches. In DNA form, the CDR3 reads TGTGCCAGCAGTTCGGACAGGGTGGGTCAGCCCCAGCATTTT. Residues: CASSSDRVGQPQHF.

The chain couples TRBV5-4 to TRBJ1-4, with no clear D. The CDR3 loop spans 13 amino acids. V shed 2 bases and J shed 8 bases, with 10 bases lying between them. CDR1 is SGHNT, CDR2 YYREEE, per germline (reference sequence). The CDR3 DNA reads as TGTGCCAGCAGCTTCGGGTTACGGGAAAAACTGTTTTTT. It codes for CASSFGLREKLFF.

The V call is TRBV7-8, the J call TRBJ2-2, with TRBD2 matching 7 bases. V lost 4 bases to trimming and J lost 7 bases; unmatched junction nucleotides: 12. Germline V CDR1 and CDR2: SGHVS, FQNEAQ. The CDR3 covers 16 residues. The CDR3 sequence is CASSSSGAGWGGELFF. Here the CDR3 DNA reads TGTGCCAGCAGCTCGTCGGGAGCGGGGTGGGGCGGGGAGCTGTTTTTT.

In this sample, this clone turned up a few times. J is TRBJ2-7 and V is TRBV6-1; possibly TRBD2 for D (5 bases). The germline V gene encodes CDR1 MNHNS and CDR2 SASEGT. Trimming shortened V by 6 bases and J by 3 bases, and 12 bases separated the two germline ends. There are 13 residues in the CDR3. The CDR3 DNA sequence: TGTGCCAGCAGGCAACTAGTTGGCTACGAGCAGTACTTC. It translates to CASRQLVGYEQYF.

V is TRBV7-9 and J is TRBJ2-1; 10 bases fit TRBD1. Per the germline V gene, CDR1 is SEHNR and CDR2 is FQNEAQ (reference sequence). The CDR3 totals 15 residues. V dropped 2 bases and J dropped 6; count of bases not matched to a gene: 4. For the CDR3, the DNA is TGTGCCAGCAGCTTATTCCGGGACAGGGGCAATGAGCAGTTCTTC. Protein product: CASSLFRDRGNEQFF.

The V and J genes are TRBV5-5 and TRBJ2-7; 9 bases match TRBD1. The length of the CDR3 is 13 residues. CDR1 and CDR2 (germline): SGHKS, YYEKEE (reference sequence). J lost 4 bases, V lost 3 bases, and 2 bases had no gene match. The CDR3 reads CASSWDRVYEQYF. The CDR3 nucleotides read TGTGCCAGCAGCTGGGACAGGGTTTACGAGCAGTACTTC.

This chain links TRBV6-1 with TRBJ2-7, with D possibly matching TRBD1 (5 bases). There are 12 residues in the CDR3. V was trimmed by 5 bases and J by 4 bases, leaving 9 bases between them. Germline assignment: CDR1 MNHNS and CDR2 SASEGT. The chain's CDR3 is CASSPQGYEQYF. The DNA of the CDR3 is TGTGCCAGCAGTCCTCAGGGATACGAGCAGTACTTC.

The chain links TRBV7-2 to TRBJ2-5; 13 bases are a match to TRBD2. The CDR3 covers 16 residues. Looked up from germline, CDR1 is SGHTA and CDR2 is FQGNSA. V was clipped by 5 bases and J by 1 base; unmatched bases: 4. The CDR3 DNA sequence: TGTGCCAGCAGCATGGGACTAGCGGGGAGCCAAGAGACCCAGTACTTC. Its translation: CASSMGLAGSQETQYF.

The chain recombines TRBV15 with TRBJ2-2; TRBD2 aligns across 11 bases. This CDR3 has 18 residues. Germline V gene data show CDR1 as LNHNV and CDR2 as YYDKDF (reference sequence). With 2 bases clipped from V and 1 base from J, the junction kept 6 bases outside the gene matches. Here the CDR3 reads CATSRIRTSGRNTGELFF. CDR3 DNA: TGTGCCACCAGCAGAATCCGGACTAGCGGGCGGAACACCGGGGAGCTGTTTTTT.

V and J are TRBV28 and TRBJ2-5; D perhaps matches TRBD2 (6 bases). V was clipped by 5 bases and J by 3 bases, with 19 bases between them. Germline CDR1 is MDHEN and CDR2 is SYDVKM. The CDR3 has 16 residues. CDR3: CASSQGGRGVKETQYF. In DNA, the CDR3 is TGTGCCAGCAGTCAGGGAGGAAGAGGGGTAAAAGAGACCCAGTACTTC.

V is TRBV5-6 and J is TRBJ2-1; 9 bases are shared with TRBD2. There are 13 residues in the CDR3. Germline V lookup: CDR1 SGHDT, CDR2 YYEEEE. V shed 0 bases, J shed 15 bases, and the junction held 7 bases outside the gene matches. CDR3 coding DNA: TGTGCCAGCAGCTTGGGGCGGGGGGGCCCCCGGTTCTTC. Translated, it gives CASSLGRGGPRFF.

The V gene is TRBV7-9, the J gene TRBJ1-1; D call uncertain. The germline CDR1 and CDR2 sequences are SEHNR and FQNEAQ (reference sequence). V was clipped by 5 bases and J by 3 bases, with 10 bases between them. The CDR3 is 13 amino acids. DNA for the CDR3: TGTGCCAGCAGCGCTACGCGGGACACTGAAGCTTTCTTT. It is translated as CASSATRDTEAFF.

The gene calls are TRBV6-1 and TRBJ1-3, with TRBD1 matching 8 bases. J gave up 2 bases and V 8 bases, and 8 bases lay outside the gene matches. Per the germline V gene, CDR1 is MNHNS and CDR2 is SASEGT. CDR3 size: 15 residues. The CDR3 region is CASGSSDRAGNTIYF. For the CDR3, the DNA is TGTGCCAGCGGGAGCTCGGACAGGGCTGGAAACACCATATATTTT.

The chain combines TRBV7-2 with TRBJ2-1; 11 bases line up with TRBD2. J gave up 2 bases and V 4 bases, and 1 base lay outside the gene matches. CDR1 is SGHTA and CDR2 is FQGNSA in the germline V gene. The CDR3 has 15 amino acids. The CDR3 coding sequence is TGTGCCAGCAGCTCACTAGCGGGAGCCTACAATGAGCAGTTCTTC. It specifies CASSSLAGAYNEQFF.

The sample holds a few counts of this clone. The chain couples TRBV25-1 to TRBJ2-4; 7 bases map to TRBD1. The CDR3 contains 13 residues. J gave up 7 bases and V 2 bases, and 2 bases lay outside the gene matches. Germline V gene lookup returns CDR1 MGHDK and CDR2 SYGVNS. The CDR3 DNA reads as TGTGCCAGCAGTGAACAGGGACAGAACATTCAGTACTTC. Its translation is CASSEQGQNIQYF.

CDR3 bases: TGTGCCAGTAGTATAGGTATAAACACCGGGGAGCTGTTTTTT. Its translation is CASSIGINTGELFF. The chain carries TRBV19 and TRBJ2-2, with D unclear. The CDR3 is 14 residues long. The germline V and J ends were trimmed by 1 base and 2 bases, with 5 bases remaining between them. Germline V gene sequence: CDR1 LNHDA, CDR2 SQIVND (reference sequence).

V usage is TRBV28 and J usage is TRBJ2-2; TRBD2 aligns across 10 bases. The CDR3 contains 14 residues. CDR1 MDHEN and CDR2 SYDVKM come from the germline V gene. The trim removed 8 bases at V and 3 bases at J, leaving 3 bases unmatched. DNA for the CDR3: TGTGCCAGCGGGCTAGCGGGAGACACCGGGGAGCTGTTTTTT. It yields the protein CASGLAGDTGELFF.

CDR3 sequence: CAWVRGGTPFSEQYF. CDR3 DNA sequence: TGTGCCTGGGTAAGGGGGGGTACCCCCTTCTCCGAGCAGTACTTC. The rearrangement links TRBV30 to TRBJ2-7; D may be TRBD2 (7 bases). Germline assignment: CDR1 GTSNPN and CDR2 SVGIG (reference sequence). The CDR3 length is 15 residues. The V gene lost 5 bases and the J gene lost 6 bases, with 23 bases spanning the gap.

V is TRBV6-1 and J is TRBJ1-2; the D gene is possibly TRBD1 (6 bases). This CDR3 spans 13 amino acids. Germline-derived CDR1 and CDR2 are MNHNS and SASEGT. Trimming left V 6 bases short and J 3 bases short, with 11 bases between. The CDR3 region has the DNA TGTGCCAGCAGCCTACAGGGCTACTATGGCTACACCTTC. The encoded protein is CASSLQGYYGYTF.

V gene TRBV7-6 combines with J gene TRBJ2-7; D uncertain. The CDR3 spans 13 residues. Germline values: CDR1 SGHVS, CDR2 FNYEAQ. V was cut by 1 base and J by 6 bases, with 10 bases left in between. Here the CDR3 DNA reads TGTGCCAGCAGCTTAGTTTTGGCGGCCGAGCAGTACTTC. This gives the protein CASSLVLAAEQYF.

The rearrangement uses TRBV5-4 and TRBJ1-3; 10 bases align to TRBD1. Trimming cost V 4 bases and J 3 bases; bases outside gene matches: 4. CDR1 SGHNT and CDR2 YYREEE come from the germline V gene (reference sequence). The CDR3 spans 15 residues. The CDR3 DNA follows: TGTGCCAGCAGCCGACAGGGGGCGGATGGAAACACCATATATTTT. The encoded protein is CASSRQGADGNTIYF.

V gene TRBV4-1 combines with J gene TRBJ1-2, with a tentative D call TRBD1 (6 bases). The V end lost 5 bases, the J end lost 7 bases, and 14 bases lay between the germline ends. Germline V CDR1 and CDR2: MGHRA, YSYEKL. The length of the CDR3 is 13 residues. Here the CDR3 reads CASSITGFGGYTF. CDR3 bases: TGCGCCAGCAGCATTACAGGGTTCGGTGGCTACACCTTC.

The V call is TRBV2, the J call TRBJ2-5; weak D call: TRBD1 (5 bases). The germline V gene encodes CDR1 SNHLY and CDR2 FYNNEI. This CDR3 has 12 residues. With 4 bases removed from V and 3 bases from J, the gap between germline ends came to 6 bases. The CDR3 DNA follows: TGTGCCAGCAGTGTCAGGGAAGAGACCCAGTACTTC. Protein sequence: CASSVREETQYF.

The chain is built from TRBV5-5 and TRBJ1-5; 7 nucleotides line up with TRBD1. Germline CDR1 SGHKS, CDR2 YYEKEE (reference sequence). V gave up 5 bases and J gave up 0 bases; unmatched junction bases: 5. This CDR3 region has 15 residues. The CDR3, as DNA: TGTGCCAGCAGGGGGACAGTTAATAGCAATCAGCCCCAGCATTTT. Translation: CASRGTVNSNQPQHF.

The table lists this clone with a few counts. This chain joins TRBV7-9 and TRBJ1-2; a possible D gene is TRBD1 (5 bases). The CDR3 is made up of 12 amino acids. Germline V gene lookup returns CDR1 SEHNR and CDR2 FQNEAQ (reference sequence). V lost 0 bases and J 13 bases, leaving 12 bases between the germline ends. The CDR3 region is CASSLAQGSCTF. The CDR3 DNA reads TGTGCCAGCAGCTTAGCGCAGGGTTCGTGCACCTTC. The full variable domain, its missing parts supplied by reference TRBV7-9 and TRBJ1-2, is DTGVSQNPRHKITKRGQNVTFRCDPISEHNRLYWYRQTLGQGPEFLTYFQNEAQLEKSRLLSDRFSAERPKGSFSTLEIQRTEQGDSAMYLCASSLAQGSCTFGSGTRLTVV.

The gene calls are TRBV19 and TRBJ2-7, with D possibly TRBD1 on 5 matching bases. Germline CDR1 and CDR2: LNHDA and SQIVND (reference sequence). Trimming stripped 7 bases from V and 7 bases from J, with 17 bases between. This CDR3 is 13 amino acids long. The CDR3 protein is CASKDTHFGEQYF. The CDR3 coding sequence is TGTGCCAGTAAGGACACTCATTTTGGTGAGCAGTACTTC.

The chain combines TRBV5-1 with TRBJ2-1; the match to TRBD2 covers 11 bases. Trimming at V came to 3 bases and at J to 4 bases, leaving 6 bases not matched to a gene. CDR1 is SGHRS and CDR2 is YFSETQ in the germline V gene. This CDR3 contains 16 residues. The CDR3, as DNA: TGCGCCAGCAGCTCCCTACTAGCGGGAGAATACAATGAGCAGTTCTTC. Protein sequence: CASSSLLAGEYNEQFF.